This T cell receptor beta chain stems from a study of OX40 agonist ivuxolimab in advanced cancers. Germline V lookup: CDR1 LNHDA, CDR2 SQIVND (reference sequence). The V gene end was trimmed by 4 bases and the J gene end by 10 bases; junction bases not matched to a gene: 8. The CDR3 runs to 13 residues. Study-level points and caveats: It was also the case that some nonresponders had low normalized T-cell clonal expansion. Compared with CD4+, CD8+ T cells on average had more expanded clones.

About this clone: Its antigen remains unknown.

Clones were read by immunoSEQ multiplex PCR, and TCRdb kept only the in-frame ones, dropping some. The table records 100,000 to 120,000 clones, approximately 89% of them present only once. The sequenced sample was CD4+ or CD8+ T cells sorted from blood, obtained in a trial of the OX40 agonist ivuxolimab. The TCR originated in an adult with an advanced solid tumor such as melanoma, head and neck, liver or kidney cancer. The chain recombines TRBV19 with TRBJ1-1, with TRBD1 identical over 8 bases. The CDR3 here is CASSTSGGGRAFF. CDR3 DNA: TGTGCCAGTAGTACCTCAGGGGGCGGAAGAGCTTTCTTT.